This is a list of T cell receptor beta chains from one sample in a study of blood T cell repertoires in COVID-19. Sequencing used immunoSEQ multiplex PCR; TCRdb keeps in-frame clones, though not all of them. This table has fewer than 250,000 clones, just under 85% appearing once. What was sequenced was peripheral blood. The receptor set was obtained from a man between 60 and 70 years old with COVID-19, enrolled during active disease. Both conserved end residues are part of each CDR3. D genes are given only for firm matches. For some rows the clone size is stated as once, few or many, or as a class when expanded; others skip it.

>-|-|TRBV21-1|TRBJ1-1
TGTGCCAGCAGGGATTTGGTAGGGGACAGGGTTGAGTACACTGAAGCTTTCTTT
CASRDLVGDRVEYTEAFF
>-|-|TRBV5-4|TRBJ1-5
TGTGCCAGCAGCTTGTCGGGGGTGGGCAATCAGCCCCAGCATTTT
CASSLSGVGNQPQHF
>-|few|TRBV7-9|TRBJ1-3
TGTGCCAGCAGAATCCCGGGACAACCGTTAGGAAACACCATATATTTT
CASRIPGQPLGNTIYF
>-|-|TRBV7-9|TRBJ1-1
TGTGCCAGCGGGGGAGGGGGAAAAGAAGCTTTCTTT
CASGGGGKEAFF
>TRBD1|-|TRBV5-6|TRBJ1-5
TGTGCCAGCAGCGGAGGGGGCCCGAATAGCAATCAGCCCCAGCATTTT
CASSGGGPNSNQPQHF
>TRBD2|-|TRBV27|TRBJ2-3
TGTGCCAGCAAGCGGGAGAGCACAGATACGCAGTATTTT
CASKRESTDTQYF
>-|-|TRBV10-2|TRBJ2-5
TGCGCCAGCAGTGCATTCCTACAAGAGACCCAGTACTTC
CASSAFLQETQYF
>TRBD1|-|TRBV5-5|TRBJ2-5
TGTGCCAGCAGCCGAACGGGACAGGCCGAAGAGACCCAGTACTTC
CASSRTGQAEETQYF
>TRBD1|-|TRBV3-1/TRBV3-2|TRBJ2-1
TGTGCCAGCAGCCTAGACAGGGTTTACAATGAGCAGTTCTTC
CASSLDRVYNEQFF
>-|-|TRBV20-1|TRBJ1-5
TGCAGTGCTAGTGTAGTCGGGATAGGGCAGCCCCAGCATTTT
CSASVVGIGQPQHF
>TRBD1|once|TRBV5-1|TRBJ1-2
TGCGCCAGCAGCGATGCCGGGACAGGGCCTGGCTACACCTTC
CASSDAGTGPGYTF
>-|-|TRBV27|TRBJ2-6
TGTGCCAGCAGTTTCGTATCAGGGACTGGGGCCAACGTCCTGACTTTC
CASSFVSGTGANVLTF
>TRBD2|-|TRBV9|TRBJ2-5
TGTGCCAGCAGCGCGACTAGCGGGATCCAAGAGACCCAGTACTTC
CASSATSGIQETQYF
>-|-|TRBV15|TRBJ2-2
TGTGCCACCAGCAGAGAACGCGGCAATAGCACCGGGGAGCTGTTTTTT
CATSRERGNSTGELFF
>TRBD1|few|TRBV4-1|TRBJ2-4
TGCGCCAGCAGCCAAGGGGGGACAGGGGGAGTTGAGGGAAACATTCAGTACTTC
CASSQGGTGGVEGNIQYF
>TRBD1|-|TRBV18|TRBJ1-2
TGTGCCAGCTCACCAAAAACGACAGGGCGCAACTATGGCTACACCTTC
CASSPKTTGRNYGYTF
>TRBD1|-|TRBV9|TRBJ1-2
TGTGCCAGCAGCGCGACAGGGGGCTATGGCTACACCTTC
CASSATGGYGYTF
>TRBD1|-|TRBV7-8|TRBJ1-5
TGTGCCAGCAGCCTTACAGGGGGGAATCAGCCCCAGCATTTT
CASSLTGGNQPQHF
>TRBD1|-|TRBV10-3|TRBJ2-7
TGTGCCATCAGTGAGACAGGGGCCTACGAGCAGTACTTC
CAISETGAYEQYF
>TRBD2|-|TRBV18|TRBJ2-3
TGTGCCAGCTCACGGGGACTAGCGGGAGCGAGCACAGATACGCAGTATTTT
CASSRGLAGASTDTQYF
>-|-|TRBV6-5|TRBJ1-1
TGTGCCAGCAACCAAGAAGACGCTAGGAACACTGAAGCTTTCTTT
CASNQEDARNTEAFF
>-|-|TRBV25-1|TRBJ1-1
TGTGCCAGCAGTGAATATAGTCATGCTTTCTTT
CASSEYSHAFF
>-|-|TRBV30|TRBJ2-6
TGTGCCTGGGACCAGGGGCTCTCTGGGGCCAACGTCCTGACTTTC
CAWDQGLSGANVLTF
>-|-|TRBV13|TRBJ1-3
TGTGCCAGCAGCCCGAACGACGGACTCTCTGGAAACACCATATATTTT
CASSPNDGLSGNTIYF
>-|-|TRBV5-5|TRBJ1-3
TGTGCCAGCAGCTTTTTACAGACAAGCTCTGGAAACACCATATATTTT
CASSFLQTSSGNTIYF